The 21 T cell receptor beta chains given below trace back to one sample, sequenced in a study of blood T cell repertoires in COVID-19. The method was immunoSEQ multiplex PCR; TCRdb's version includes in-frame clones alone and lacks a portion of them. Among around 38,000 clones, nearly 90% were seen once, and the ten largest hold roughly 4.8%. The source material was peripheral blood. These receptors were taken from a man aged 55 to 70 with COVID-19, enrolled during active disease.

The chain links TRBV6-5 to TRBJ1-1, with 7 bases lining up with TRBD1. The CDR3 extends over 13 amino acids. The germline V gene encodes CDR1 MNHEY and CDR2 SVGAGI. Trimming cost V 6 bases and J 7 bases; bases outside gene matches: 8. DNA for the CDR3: TGTGCCAGCAGCCTAGAAAGGGACAGTGAAGCTTTCTTT. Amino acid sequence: CASSLERDSEAFF.

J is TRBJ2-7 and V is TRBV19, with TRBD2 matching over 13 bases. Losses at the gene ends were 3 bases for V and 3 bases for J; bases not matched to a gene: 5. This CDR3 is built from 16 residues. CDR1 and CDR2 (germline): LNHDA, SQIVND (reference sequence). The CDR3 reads CASSIRGTSGNYEQYF. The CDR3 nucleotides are TGTGCCAGTAGTATTAGGGGGACTAGCGGGAACTACGAGCAGTACTTC.

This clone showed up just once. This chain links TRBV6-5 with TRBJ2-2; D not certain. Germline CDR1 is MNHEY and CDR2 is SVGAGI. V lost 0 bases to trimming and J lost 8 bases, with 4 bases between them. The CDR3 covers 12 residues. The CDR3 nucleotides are TGTGCCAGCAGTTACTCGACAGGGGAGCTGTTTTTT. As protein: CASSYSTGELFF.

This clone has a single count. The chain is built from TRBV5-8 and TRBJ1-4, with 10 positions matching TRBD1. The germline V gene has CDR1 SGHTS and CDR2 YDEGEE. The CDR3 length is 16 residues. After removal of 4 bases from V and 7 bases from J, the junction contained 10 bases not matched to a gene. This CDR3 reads CASSLTSTGGGEKLFF. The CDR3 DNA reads TGTGCCAGCAGCCTTACTTCGACAGGGGGCGGTGAAAAACTGTTTTTT. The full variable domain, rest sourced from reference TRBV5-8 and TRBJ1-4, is EAGVTQSPTHLIKTRGQQATLRCSPISGHTSVYWYQQALGLGLQFLLWYDEGEERNRGNFPPRFSGRQFPNYSSELNVNALELEDSALYLCASSLTSTGGGEKLFFGSGTQLSVL.

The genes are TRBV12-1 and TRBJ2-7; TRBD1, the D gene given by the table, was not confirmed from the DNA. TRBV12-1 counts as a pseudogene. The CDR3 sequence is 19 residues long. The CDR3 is CASSFVGGQIMNGAYEQYF. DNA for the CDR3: TGTGCCAGCAGCTTTGTAGGGGGCCAGATCATGAACGGAGCCTACGAGCAGTACTTC.

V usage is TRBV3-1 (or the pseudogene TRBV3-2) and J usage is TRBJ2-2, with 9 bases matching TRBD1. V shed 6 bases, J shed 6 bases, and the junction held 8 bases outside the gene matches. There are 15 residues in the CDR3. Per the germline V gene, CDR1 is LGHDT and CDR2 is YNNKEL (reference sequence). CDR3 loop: CASRRSQGAAGELFF. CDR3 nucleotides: TGTGCCAGCAGGCGCTCACAGGGGGCGGCCGGGGAGCTGTTTTTT.

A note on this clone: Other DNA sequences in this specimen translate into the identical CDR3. CDR3 residues: CASSYSQNTEAFF. CDR3 DNA: TGTGCCAGCAGTTACTCCCAGAACACTGAAGCTTTCTTT. The chain joins TRBV6-5 to TRBJ1-1; D is undetermined. CDR1 is MNHEY, CDR2 SVGAGI, per germline. The CDR3 runs 13 residues. Trimming removed 0 bases from V and 1 base from J, with 3 bases in between.

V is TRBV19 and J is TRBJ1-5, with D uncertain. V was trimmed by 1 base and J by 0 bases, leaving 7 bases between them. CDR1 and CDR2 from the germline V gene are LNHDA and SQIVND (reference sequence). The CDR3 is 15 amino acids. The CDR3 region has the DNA TGTGCCAGTAGTATAGTTTACATTAGCAATCAGCCCCAGCATTTT. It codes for CASSIVYISNQPQHF.

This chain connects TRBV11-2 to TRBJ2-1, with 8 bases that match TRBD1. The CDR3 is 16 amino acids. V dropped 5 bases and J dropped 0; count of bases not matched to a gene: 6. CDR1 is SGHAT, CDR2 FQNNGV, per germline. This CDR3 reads CASSRQTGASYNEQFF. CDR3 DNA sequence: TGTGCCAGCAGCCGTCAGACAGGGGCCTCCTACAATGAGCAGTTCTTC.

The CDR3 DNA reads TGTGCCAGCAGCGCCCAGCCCGGGACAGGGGACCGCTCTGGAAACACCATATATTTT. As protein: CASSAQPGTGDRSGNTIYF. This chain joins TRBV28 and TRBJ1-3; TRBD1 matches 10 bases. The ends lost 6 bases at V and 0 bases at J; junction bases unmatched: 14. The CDR3 has 19 amino acids. Looked up from germline, CDR1 is MDHEN and CDR2 is SYDVKM.

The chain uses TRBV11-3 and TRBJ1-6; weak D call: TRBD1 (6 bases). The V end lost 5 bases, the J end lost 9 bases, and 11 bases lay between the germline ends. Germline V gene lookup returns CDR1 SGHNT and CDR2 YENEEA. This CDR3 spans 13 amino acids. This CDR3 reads CASSTGTTSPLHF. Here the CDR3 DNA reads TGTGCCAGCAGCACCGGGACAACTTCACCCCTCCACTTT.

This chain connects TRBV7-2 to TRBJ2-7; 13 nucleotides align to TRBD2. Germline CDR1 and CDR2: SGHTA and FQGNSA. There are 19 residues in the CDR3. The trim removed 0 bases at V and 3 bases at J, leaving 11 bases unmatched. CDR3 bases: TGTGCCAGCAGCTTAGCAGGAGGTGCCGGGACTAGCGGGAACTACGAGCAGTACTTC. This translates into CASSLAGGAGTSGNYEQYF. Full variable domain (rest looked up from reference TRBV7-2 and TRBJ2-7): GAGVSQSPSNKVTEKGKDVELRCDPISGHTALYWYRQSLGQGLEFLIYFQGNSAPDKSGLPSDRFSAERTGGSVSTLTIQRTQQEDSAVYLCASSLAGGAGTSGNYEQYFGPGTRLTVT.

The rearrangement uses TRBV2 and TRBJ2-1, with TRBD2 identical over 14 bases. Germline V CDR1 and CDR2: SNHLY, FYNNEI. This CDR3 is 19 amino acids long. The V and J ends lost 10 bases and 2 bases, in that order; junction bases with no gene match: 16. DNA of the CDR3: TGTGCCACCAAAGGCAGACTAGCGGGAGGGCCGCTCACCTACAATGAGCAGTTCTTC. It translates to CATKGRLAGGPLTYNEQFF.

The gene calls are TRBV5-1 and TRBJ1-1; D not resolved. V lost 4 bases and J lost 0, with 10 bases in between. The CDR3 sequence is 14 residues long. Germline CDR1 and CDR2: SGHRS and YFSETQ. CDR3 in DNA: TGCGCCAGCAGCCCTGCCGGGATGAACACTGAAGCTTTCTTT. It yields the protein CASSPAGMNTEAFF.

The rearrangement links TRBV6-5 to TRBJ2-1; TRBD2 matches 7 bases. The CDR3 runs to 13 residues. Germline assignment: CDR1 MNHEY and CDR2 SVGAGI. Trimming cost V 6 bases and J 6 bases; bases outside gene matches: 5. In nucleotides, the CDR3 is TGTGCCAGCAGAAGGACTAGGACCAATGAGCAGTTCTTC. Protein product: CASRRTRTNEQFF.

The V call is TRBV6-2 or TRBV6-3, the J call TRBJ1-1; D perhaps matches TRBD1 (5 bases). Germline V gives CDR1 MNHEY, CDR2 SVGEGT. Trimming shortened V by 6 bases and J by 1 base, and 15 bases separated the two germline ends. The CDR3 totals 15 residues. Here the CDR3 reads CASSLQGLTNTEAFF. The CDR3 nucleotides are TGTGCCAGCAGCCTCCAGGGACTGACGAACACTGAAGCTTTCTTT.

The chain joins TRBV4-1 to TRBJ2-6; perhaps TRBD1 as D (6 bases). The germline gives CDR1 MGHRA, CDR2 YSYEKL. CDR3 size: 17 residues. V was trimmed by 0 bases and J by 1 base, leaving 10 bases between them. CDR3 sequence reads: CASSQEPQGSGANVLTF. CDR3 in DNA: TGCGCCAGCAGCCAAGAGCCCCAGGGGTCTGGGGCCAACGTCCTGACTTTC.

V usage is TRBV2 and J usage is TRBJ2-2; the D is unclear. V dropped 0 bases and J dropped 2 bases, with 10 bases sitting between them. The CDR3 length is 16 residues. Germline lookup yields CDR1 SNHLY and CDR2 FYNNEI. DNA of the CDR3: TGTGCCAGCAGTGAAGCGACTGCGAAAAACACCGGGGAGCTGTTTTTT. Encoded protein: CASSEATAKNTGELFF.

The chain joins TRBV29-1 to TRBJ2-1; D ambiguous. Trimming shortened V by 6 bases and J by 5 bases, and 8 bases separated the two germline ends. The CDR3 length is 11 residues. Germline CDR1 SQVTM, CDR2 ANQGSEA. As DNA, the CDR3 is TGCAGCGTCGGGTTCAACAATGAGCAGTTCTTC. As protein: CSVGFNNEQFF.

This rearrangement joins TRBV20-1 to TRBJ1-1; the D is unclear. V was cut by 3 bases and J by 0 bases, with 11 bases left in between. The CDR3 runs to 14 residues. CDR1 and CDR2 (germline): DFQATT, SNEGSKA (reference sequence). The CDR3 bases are TGCAGTGCTAGTCTCTCCACTCTGAACACTGAAGCTTTCTTT. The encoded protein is CSASLSTLNTEAFF.

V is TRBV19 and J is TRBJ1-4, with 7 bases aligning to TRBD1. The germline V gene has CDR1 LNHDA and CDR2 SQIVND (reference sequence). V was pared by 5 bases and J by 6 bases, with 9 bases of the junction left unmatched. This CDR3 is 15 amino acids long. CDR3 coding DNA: TGTGCCAGTAGTGCTCTACAGGGGCTAGATGAAAAACTGTTTTTT. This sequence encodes CASSALQGLDEKLFF.